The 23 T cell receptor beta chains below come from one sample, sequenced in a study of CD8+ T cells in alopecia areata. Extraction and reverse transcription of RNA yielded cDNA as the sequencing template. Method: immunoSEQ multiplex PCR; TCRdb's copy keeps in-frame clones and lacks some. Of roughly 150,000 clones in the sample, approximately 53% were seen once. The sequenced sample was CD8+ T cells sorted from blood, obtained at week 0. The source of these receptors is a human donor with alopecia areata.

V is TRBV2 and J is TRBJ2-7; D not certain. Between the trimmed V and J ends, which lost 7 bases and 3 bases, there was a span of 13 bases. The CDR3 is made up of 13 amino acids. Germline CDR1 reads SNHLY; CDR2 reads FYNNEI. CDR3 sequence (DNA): TGTGCCAGCACCGAAGTAGGTGTCTACGAGCAGTACTTC. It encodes CASTEVGVYEQYF.

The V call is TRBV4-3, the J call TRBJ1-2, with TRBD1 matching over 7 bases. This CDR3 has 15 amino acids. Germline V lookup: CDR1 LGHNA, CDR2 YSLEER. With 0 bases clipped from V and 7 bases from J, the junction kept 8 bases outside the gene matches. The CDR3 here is CASSQDQQGLGGYTF. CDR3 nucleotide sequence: TGCGCCAGCAGCCAAGATCAACAGGGGTTAGGTGGCTACACCTTC.

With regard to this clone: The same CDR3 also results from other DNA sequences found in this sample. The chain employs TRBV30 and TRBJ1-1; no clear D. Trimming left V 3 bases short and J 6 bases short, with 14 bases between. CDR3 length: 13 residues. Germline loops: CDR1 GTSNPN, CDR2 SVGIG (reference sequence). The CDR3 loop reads CAWSIGPGAEAFF. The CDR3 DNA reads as TGTGCCTGGAGCATCGGACCGGGAGCTGAAGCTTTCTTT.

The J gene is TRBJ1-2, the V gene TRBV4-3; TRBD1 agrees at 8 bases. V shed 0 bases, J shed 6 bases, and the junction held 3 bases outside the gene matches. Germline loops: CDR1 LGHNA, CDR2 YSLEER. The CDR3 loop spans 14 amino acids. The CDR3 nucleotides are TGCGCCAGCAGCCAAGACAAACAGGGGGATGGCTACACCTTC. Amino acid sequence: CASSQDKQGDGYTF.

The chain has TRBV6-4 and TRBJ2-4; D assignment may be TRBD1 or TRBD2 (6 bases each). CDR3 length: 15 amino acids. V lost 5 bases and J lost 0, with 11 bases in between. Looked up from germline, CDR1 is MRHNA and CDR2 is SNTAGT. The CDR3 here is CASSPKGGAKNIQYF. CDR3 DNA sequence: TGTGCCAGCAGTCCCAAGGGGGGAGCCAAAAACATTCAGTACTTC.

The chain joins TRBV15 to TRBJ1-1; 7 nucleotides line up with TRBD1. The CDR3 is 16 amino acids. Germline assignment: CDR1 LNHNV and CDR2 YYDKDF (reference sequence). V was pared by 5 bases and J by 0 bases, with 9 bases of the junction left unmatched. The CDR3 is CATSSPDRDMNTEAFF. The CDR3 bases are TGTGCCACCAGCTCCCCCGACAGGGACATGAACACTGAAGCTTTCTTT.

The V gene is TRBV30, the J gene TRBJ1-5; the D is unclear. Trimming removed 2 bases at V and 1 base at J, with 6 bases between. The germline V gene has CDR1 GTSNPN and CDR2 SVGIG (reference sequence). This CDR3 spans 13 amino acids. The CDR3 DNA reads TGTGCCTGGAGTTCGGGGAGCAATCAGCCCCAGCATTTT. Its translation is CAWSSGSNQPQHF.

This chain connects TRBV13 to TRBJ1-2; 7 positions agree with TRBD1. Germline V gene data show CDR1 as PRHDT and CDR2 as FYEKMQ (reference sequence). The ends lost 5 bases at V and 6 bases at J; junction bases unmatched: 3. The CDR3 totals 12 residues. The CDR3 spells CASSRGQDGYTF. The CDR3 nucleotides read TGTGCCAGCAGCCGCGGACAGGATGGCTACACCTTC.

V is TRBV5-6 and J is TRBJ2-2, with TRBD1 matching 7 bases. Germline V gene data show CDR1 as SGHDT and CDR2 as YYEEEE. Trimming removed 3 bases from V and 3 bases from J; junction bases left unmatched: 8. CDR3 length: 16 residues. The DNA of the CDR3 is TGTGCCAGCAGCTCCCCAGGGGGACGGTACACCGGGGAGCTGTTTTTT. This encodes CASSSPGGRYTGELFF.

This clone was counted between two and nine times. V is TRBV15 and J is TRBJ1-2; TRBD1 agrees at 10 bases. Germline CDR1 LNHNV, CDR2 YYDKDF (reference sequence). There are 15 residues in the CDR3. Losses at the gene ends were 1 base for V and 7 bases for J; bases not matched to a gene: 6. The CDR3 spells CATSRGQGALGGYTF. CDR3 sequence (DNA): TGTGCCACCAGCAGAGGACAGGGGGCTTTAGGTGGCTACACCTTC.

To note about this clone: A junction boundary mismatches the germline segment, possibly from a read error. The CDR3 sequence: CASSADSGSQETQYF. The CDR3 region has the DNA TGCGCCAGCAGCGCTGATAGCGGATCACAAGAGACCCAGTACTTC. The chain has TRBV5-5 and TRBJ2-5, with a possible D match to TRBD2 (6 bases). The CDR3 runs 15 residues. Germline CDR1 and CDR2: SGHKS and YYEKEE (reference sequence).

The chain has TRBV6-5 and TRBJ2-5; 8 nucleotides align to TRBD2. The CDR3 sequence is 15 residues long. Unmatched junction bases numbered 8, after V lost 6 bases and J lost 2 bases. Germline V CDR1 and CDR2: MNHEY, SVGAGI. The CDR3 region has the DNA TGTGCCAGCAGCCAGAGCGGGGGCTCGCAAGAGACCCAGTACTTC. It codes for CASSQSGGSQETQYF.

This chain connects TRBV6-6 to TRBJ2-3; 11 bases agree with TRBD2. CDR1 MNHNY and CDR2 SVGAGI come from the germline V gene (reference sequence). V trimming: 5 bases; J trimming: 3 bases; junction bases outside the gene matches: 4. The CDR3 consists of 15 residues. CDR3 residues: CASSEGTSGTDTQYF. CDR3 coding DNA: TGTGCCAGCAGTGAGGGGACTAGCGGAACAGATACGCAGTATTTT.

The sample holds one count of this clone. This CDR3 is CASSQATRDTQYF. The CDR3 nucleotides read TGCGCCAGCAGCCAAGCTACACGGGATACGCAGTATTTT. The V and J genes are TRBV4-3 and TRBJ2-3; no clear D. The CDR3 sequence is 13 residues long. CDR1 and CDR2 from the germline V gene are LGHNA and YSLEER. V lost 1 base and J lost 6, with 8 bases in between.

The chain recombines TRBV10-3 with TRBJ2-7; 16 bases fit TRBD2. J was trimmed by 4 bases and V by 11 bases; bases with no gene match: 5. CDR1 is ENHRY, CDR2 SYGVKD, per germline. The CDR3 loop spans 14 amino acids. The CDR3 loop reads CAHGTSGGAYEQYF. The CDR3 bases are TGTGCCCACGGGACTAGCGGGGGGGCTTACGAGCAGTACTTC.

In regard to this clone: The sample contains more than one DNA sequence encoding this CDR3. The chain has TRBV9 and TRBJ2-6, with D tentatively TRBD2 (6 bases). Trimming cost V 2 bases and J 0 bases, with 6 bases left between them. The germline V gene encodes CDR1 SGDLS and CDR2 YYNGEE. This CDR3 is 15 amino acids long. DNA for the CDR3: TGTGCCAGCAGCGTCGGGGGCTCTGGGGCCAACGTCCTGACTTTC. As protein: CASSVGGSGANVLTF.

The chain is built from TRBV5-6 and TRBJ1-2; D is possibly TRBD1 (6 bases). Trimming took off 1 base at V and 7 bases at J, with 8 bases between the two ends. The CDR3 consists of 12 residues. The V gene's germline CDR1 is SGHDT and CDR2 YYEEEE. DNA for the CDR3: TGTGCCAGCAGCTTGTTACAGGGTGGCTACACCTTC. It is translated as CASSLLQGGYTF.

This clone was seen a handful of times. As DNA, the CDR3 is TGCAGCGTTGAATCCGGGGAAGGAGGAAACACCATATATTTT. Protein: CSVESGEGGNTIYF. The rearrangement links TRBV29-1 to TRBJ1-3; D gene ambiguous. The CDR3 spans 14 residues. V lost 2 bases, J lost 4 bases, and 12 bases lay in between. Germline CDR1 reads SQVTM; CDR2 reads ANQGSEA. Supplemented by reference TRBV29-1 and TRBJ1-3, the full variable domain reads SAVISQKPSRDICQRGTSLTIQCQVDSQVTMMFWYRQQPGQSLTLIATANQGSEATYESGFVIDKFPISRPNLTFSTLTVSNMSPEDSSIYLCSVESGEGGNTIYFGEGSWLTVV.

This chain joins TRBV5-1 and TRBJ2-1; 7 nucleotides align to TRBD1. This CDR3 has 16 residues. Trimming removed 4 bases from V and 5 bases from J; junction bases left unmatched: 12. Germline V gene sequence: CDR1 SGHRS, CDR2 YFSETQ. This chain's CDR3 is CASSDPGGYSDNEQFF. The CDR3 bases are TGCGCCAGCAGCGATCCAGGGGGATACTCTGACAATGAGCAGTTCTTC.

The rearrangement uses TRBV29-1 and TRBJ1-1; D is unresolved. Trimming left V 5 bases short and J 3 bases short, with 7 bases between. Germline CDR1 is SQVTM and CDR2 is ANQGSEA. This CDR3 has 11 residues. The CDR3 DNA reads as TGCAGCGTTCCAGAAGACACTGAAGCTTTCTTT. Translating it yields CSVPEDTEAFF.

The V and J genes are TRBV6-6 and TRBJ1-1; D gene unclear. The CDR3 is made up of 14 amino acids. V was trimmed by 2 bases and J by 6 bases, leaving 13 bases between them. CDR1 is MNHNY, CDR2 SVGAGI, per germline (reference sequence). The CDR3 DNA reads TGTGCCAGCAGTTACACCGGTCCTGCGGCTGAAGCTTTCTTT. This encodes CASSYTGPAAEAFF.

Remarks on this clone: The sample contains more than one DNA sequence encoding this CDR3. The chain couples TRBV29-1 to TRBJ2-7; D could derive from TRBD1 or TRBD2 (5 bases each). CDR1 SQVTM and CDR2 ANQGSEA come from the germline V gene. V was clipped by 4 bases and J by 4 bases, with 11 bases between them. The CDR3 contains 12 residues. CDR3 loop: CSVVGESYEQYF. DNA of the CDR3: TGCAGCGTTGTAGGGGAGTCGTACGAGCAGTACTTC.

CDR3: CASWDGNQPQHF. CDR3 DNA sequence: TGTGCCAGCTGGGACGGTAATCAGCCCCAGCATTTT. V gene TRBV19 combines with J gene TRBJ1-5; TRBD1 might be the D (5 bases). V gave up 9 bases and J gave up 4 bases, with 10 bases separating them. Germline V gene sequence: CDR1 LNHDA, CDR2 SQIVND (reference sequence). This CDR3 is 12 amino acids long.